This T cell receptor beta chain is from a study of blood T cell repertoires in COVID-19. Study summary: Specimens from acute and convalescent COVID-19 originated in the United States, Italy and Spain. PBMCs, B-cell-depleted T cells, or T cells were the source of the cDNA or gDNA that made up the material.

Assay: immunoSEQ multiplex PCR; the TCRdb copy retains only in-frame clones and omits some. The profile shows just under 35,000 clones, more than 75% of them singletons. V was shortened by 4 bases and J by 7 bases, with 8 bases between the two germline ends. Germline V lookup: CDR1 SGDLS, CDR2 YYNGEE. This CDR3 has 12 amino acids. The V gene is TRBV9, the J gene TRBJ2-2; a weak D match, TRBD2 (6 bases). The sample comprised peripheral blood. The sequence derives from a human donor in a cohort sampled during active COVID-19. The CDR3 bases are TGTGCCAGCAGCCCGCGGGACGGGGAGCTGTTTTTT. Amino acids: CASSPRDGELFF.